This record concerns one T cell receptor beta chain sequence. This specimen comes from a study of blood T cell repertoires in COVID-19. Study as a whole: The samples span acute and convalescent COVID-19 from the United States, Italy and Spain. PBMCs, B-cell-depleted T cells, or T cells provided the cDNA or gDNA that made up the material.

Methods used by the authors: Estimation of nucleated cell counts relied on the amplification of reference gene primers. Some clones are missing from TCRdb's copy, which holds only in-frame ones; the method was immunoSEQ multiplex PCR. The V and J calls and clone size were taken over from that table, and D and trimming were inferred from the DNA. In the table there are some 70,000 clones, 86% of which are singletons. The CDR3 has 11 residues. The germline CDR1 and CDR2 sequences are LGHNA and YSLEER. The V and J ends lost 11 bases and 4 bases, in that order; junction bases with no gene match: 0. Sequencing was performed on peripheral blood. The chain has TRBV4-3 and TRBJ2-3, with TRBD1 matching 10 bases. The receptor was derived from a man younger than 45 with acute or convalescent COVID-19. The CDR3 spells CAGQGADTQYF. CDR3 DNA sequence: TGCGCCGGACAGGGGGCAGATACGCAGTATTTT.